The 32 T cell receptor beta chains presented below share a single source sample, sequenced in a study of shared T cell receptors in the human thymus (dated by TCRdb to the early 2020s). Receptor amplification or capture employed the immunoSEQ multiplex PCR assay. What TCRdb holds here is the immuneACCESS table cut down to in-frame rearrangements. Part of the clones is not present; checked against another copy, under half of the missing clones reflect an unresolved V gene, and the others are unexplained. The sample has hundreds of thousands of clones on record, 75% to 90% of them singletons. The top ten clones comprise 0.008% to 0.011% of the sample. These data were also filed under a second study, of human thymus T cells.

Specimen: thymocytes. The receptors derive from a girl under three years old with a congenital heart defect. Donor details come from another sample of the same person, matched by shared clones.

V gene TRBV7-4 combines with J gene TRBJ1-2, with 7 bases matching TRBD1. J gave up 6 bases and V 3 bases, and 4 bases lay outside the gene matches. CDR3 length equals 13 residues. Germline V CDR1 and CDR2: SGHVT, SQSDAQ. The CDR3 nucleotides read TGTGCCAGCAGCTTGGAACAGGGGAATGGCTACACCTTC. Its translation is CASSLEQGNGYTF. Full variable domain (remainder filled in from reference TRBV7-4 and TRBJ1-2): GAGVSQSPRYKVAKRGRDVALRCDSISGHVTLYWYRQTLGQGSEVLTYSQSDAQRDKSGRPSGRFSAERPERSVSTLKIQRTEQGDSAVYLCASSLEQGNGYTFGSGTRLTVV.

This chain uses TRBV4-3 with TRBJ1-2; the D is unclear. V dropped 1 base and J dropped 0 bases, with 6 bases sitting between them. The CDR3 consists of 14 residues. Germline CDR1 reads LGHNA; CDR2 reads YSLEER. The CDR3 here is CASSQVLSNYGYTF. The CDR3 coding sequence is TGCGCCAGCAGCCAAGTTTTATCTAACTATGGCTACACCTTC.

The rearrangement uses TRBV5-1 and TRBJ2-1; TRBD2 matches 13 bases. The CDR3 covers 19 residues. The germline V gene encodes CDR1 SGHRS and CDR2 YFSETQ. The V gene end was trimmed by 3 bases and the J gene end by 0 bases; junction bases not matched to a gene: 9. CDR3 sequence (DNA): TGCGCCAGCAGCTCCCCGGGACTAGCGGGGCCCCGCTCCTACAATGAGCAGTTCTTC. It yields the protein CASSSPGLAGPRSYNEQFF.

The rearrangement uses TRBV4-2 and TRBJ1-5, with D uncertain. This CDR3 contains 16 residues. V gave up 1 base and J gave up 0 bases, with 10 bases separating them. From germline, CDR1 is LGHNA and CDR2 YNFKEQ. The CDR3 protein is CASSQGAEYSNQPQHF. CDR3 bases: TGTGCCAGCAGCCAAGGGGCAGAATATAGCAATCAGCCCCAGCATTTT.

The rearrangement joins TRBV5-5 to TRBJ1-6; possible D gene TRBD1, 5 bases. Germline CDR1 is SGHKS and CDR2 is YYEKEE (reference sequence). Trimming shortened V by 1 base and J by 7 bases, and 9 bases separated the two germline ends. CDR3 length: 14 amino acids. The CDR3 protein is CASSLQGGNSPLHF. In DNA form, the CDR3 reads TGTGCCAGCAGCTTGCAGGGAGGCAATTCACCCCTCCACTTT.

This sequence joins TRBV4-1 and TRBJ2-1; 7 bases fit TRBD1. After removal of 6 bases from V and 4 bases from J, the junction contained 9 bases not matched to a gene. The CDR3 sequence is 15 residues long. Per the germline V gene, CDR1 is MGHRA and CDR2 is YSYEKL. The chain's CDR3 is CASRAFGTAYNEQFF. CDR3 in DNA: TGCGCCAGCAGGGCCTTCGGGACAGCATACAATGAGCAGTTCTTC.

The CDR3 region is CASQDRLLAQHF. CDR3 in DNA: TGTGCCAGCCAGGACAGGCTCTTAGCCCAGCATTTT. The chain couples TRBV28 to TRBJ1-5, with 7 bases identical to TRBD1. The trim removed 8 bases at V and 11 bases at J, leaving 9 bases unmatched. Germline-derived CDR1 and CDR2 are MDHEN and SYDVKM. The CDR3 length is 12 residues.

For the CDR3, the DNA is TGTGCCAGCGGGCCAGGGGCCACCTACGAGCAGTACTTC. Amino acids: CASGPGATYEQYF. The chain recombines TRBV6-1 with TRBJ2-7; TRBD1 is a possible D gene (6 bases). This CDR3 is built from 13 residues. Germline CDR1 is MNHNS and CDR2 is SASEGT. V lost 8 bases and J 2 bases, leaving 13 bases between the germline ends.

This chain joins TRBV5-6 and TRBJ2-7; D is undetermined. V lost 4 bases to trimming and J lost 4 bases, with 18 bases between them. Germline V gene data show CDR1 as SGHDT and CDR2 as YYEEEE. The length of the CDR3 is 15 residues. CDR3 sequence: CASSRLSGVSYEQYF. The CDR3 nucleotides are TGTGCCAGCAGCCGGCTGTCGGGTGTCTCGTACGAGCAGTACTTC. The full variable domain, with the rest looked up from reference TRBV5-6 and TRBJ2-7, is DAGVTQSPTHLIKTRGQQVTLRCSPKSGHDTVSWYQQALGQGPQFIFQYYEEEERQRGNFPDRFSGHQFPNYSSELNVNALLLGDSALYLCASSRLSGVSYEQYFGPGTRLTVT.

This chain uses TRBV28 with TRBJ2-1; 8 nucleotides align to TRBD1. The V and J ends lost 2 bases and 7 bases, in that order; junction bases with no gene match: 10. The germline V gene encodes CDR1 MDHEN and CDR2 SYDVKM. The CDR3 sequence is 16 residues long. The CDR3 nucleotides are TGTGCCAGCAGTTTAATCGCCCGACAGGGGAGTAATGAGCAGTTCTTC. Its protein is CASSLIARQGSNEQFF.

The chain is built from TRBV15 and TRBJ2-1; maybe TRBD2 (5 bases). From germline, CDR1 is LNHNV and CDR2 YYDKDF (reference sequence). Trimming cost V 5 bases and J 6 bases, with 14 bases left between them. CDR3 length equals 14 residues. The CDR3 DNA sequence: TGTGCCACCAGCGCTCCCGGGGTGGCCAATGAGCAGTTCTTC. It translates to CATSAPGVANEQFF.

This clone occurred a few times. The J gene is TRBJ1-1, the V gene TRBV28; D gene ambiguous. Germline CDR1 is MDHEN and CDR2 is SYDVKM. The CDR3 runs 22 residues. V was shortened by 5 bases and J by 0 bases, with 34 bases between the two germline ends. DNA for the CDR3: TGTGCCAGCAGTATCCGGAGGGCGTTTACCTTTTCAAGTAGAAAAATGAACACTGAAGCTTTCTTT. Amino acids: CASSIRRAFTFSSRKMNTEAFF.

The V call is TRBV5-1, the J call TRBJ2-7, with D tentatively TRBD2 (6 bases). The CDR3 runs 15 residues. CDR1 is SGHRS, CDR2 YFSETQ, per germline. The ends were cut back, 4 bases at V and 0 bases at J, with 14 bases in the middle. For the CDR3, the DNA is TGCGCCAGCAGCCGCGCCGGGACTTGCTCCTACGAGCAGTACTTC. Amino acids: CASSRAGTCSYEQYF.

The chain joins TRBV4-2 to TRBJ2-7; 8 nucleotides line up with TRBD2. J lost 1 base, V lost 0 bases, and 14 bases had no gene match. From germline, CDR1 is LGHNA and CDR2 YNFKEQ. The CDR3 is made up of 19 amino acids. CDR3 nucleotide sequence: TGTGCCAGCAGCCAAGATTGGCGGGGGGCCCGTCACCTTTCCTACGAGCAGTACTTC. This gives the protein CASSQDWRGARHLSYEQYF.

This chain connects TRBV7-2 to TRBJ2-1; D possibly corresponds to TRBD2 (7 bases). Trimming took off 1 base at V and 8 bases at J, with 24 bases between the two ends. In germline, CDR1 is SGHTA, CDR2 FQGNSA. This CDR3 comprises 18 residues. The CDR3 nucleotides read TGTGCCAGCAGCTTAGAATGGGGCAACAGGGATCGGGGGGATGAGCAGTTCTTC. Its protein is CASSLEWGNRDRGDEQFF.

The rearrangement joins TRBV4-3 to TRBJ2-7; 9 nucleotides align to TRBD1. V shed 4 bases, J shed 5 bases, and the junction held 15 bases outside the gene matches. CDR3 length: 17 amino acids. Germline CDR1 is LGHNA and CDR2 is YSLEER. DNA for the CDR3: TGCGCCAGCAGCCGAGTCATACCGGGACAGGGTAACCACGAGCAGTACTTC. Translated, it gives CASSRVIPGQGNHEQYF.

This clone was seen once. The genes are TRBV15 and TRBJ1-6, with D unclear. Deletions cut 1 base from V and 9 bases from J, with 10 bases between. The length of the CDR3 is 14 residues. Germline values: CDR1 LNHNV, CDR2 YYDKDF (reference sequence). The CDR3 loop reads CATSRGAIGSPLHF. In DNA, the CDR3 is TGTGCCACCAGCAGAGGCGCTATTGGTTCACCCCTCCACTTT.

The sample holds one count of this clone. The CDR3 protein is CASSSLTTGGVTDTQYF. The DNA of the CDR3 is TGTGCCAGCAGCTCCCTAACGACAGGGGGCGTCACAGATACGCAGTATTTT. V and J are TRBV5-4 and TRBJ2-3; 10 bases match TRBD1. The CDR3 covers 17 residues. Germline V gene data show CDR1 as SGHNT and CDR2 as YYREEE (reference sequence). Trimming cost V 3 bases and J 2 bases; bases outside gene matches: 9.

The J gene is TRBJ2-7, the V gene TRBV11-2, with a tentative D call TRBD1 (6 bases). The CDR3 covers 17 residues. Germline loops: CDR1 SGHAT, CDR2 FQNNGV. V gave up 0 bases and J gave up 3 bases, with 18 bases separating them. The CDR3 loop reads CASSLDLGNREYYEQYF. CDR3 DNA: TGTGCCAGCAGCTTAGATCTAGGCAACAGGGAGTACTACGAGCAGTACTTC.

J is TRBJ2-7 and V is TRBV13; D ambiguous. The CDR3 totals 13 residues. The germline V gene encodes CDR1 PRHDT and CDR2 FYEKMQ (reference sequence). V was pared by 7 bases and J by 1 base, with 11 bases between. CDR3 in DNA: TGTGCCAGCACCGAGCCTAATTCCTACGAGCAGTACTTC. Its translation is CASTEPNSYEQYF.

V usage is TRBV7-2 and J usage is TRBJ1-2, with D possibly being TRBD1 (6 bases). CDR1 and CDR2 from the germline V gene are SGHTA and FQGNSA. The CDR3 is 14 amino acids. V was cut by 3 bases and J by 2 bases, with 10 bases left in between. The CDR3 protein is CASSLDRVNYGYTF. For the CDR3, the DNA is TGTGCCAGCAGCTTGGACAGAGTAAACTATGGCTACACCTTC.

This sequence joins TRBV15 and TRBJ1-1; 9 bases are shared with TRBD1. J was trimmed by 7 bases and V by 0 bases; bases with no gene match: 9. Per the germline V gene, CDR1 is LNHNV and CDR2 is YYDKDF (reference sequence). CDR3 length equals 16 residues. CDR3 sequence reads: CATSRDGGQGGGEAFF. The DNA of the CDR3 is TGTGCCACCAGCAGAGATGGGGGACAGGGAGGAGGTGAAGCTTTCTTT.

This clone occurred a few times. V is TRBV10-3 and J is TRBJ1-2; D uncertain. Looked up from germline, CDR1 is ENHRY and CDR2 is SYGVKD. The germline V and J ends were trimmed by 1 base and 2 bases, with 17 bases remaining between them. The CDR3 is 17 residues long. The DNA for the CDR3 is TGTGCCATCAGTGAGTACTTCGGTCAGACGAGGAACTATGGCTACACCTTC. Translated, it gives CAISEYFGQTRNYGYTF.

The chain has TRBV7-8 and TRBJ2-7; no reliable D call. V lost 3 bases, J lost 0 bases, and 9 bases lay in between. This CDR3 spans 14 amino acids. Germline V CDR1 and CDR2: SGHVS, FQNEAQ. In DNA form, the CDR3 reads TGTGCCAGCAGCTTCCGACGGAGCTCCTACGAGCAGTACTTC. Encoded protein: CASSFRRSSYEQYF.

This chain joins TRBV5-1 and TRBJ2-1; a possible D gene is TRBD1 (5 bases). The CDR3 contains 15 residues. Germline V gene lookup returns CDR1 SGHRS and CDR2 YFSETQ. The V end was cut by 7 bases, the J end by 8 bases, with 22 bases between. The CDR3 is CASSPTQGPGDEQFF. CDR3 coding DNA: TGCGCCAGCTCCCCTACCCAGGGCCCTGGGGATGAGCAGTTCTTC.

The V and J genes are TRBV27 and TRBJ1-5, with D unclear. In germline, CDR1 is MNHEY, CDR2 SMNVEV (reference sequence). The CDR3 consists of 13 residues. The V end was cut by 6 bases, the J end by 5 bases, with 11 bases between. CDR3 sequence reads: CASSCGRDQPQHF. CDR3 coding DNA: TGTGCCAGCAGCTGCGGCCGAGATCAGCCCCAGCATTTT.

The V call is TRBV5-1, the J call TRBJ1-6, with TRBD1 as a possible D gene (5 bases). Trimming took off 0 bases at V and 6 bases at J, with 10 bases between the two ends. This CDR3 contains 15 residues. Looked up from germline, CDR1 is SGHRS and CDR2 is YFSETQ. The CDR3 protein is CASSLVPGFNSPLHF. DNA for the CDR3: TGCGCCAGCAGCTTGGTTCCAGGGTTTAATTCACCCCTCCACTTT.

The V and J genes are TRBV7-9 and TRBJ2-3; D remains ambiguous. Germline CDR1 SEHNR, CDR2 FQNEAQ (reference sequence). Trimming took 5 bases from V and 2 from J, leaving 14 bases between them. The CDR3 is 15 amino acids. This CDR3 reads CASSPRLESTDTQYF. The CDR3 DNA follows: TGTGCCAGCAGCCCGAGATTGGAGTCCACAGATACGCAGTATTTT.

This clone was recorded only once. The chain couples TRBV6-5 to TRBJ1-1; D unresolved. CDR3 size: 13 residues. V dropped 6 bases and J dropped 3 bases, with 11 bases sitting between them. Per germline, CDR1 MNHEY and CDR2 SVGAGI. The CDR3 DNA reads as TGTGCCAGCAGCCCTTATCGGGACACTGAAGCTTTCTTT. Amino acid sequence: CASSPYRDTEAFF.

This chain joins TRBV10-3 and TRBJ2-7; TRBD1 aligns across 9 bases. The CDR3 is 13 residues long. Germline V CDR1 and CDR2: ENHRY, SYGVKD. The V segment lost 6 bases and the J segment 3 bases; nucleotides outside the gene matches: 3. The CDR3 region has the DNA TGTGCCATCAGCCCGGGACAGGGCTACGAGCAGTACTTC. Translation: CAISPGQGYEQYF.

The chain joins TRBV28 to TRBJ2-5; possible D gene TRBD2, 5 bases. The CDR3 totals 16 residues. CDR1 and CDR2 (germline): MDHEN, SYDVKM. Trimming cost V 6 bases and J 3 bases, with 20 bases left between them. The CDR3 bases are TGTGCCAGCAGGCCATCTACTAGTTTAGGAGAAGAGACCCAGTACTTC. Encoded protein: CASRPSTSLGEETQYF.

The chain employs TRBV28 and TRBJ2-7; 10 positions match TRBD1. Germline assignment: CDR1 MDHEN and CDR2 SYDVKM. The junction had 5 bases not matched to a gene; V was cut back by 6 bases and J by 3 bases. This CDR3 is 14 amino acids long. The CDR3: CASRGDRGSYEQYF. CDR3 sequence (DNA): TGTGCCAGCAGGGGGGACAGGGGCAGCTACGAGCAGTACTTC.